This T cell receptor beta chain was found in a study of cytomegalovirus exposure and HLA in healthy donors. Whole-study findings and limits: Per published reports, the classifier diagnosed cytomegalovirus status with high specificity and sensitivity. In a later analysis, an Asian-associated ancestry cluster reportedly showed fewer N-insertions than the approximately 610-donor mean. Some public TCRs appeared in many individuals, while most sequences were rare. Based on reports, TCR beta sequences accurately predicted HLA-A and HLA-B alleles for most subjects.

Primers included in the PCR were 60 Vbeta and 13 Jbeta primers. The repertoire was sequenced with immunoSEQ multiplex PCR; TCRdb's copy has only in-frame clones and lacks some. This sample carries 70,000 or so clones, with 2.5% to 3% going to the ten biggest clones. With respect to this clone: Its matching antigen is unknown.

Trimming took off 7 bases at V and 1 base at J, with 10 bases between the two ends. Germline CDR1 MNHNS, CDR2 SASEGT. CDR3 length equals 14 residues. This chain joins TRBV6-1 and TRBJ2-2; TRBD1 might be the D (5 bases). This sequence was found in a man in his forties or fifties in good health and CMV-seronegative. Material: PBMCs. The CDR3 bases are TGTGCCAGCACCCTTCAGGGGAACACCGGGGAGCTGTTTTTT. Translated, it gives CASTLQGNTGELFF.